Presented here are 14 T cell receptor beta chains from one specimen sequenced in a study of low-dose radiotherapy and immunotherapy resistance in tumors. Specified time point: after trial treatment. Treatment: LDRT plus nivolumab, ipilimumab, low-dose cyclophosphamide and aspirin (RACIN trial). TRAV and TRBV primers primed cDNA for both TCRalpha and TCRbeta. Amplification of TCRs used a constant-region primer and V-primer adapter for 20 PCR cycles. TCRdb processed the reads anew with MiXCR; each CDR3 protein has one entry. The profile covers roughly 40,000 distinct CDR3 sequences, with 25% to 30% appearing a single time and around 10% taken by the ten largest. The sequences come from PBMCs, collected after low-dose radiotherapy plus immunotherapy. These receptors were collected from a male donor with prostate cancer.

This clonotype occurred many times. The V call is TRBV5-4, the J call TRBJ2-7, with 9 bases identical to TRBD1. Per the germline V gene, CDR1 is SGHNT and CDR2 is YYREEE (reference sequence). V lost 4 bases to trimming and J lost 0 bases; unmatched junction nucleotides: 5. This CDR3 has 15 residues. CDR3 sequence (DNA): TGTGCCAGCAGCGACAGGGGGATGAGCTCCTACGAGCAGTACTTC. Its translation is CASSDRGMSSYEQYF.

A remark on this clonotype: Given a far larger clone just one base away, this is likely a sequencing read error. This chain uses TRBV10-3 with TRBJ2-7; weak D call: TRBD1 (5 bases). The germline V gene encodes CDR1 ENHRY and CDR2 SYGVKD. CDR3 length equals 13 residues. The CDR3 reads CATSTEDFYERYF. Here the CDR3 DNA reads TGTGCCACATCGACAGAAGACTTTTACGAGCGGTACTTC.

This clonotype was observed many times. This chain's CDR3 is CAISEFGAEAFF. CDR3 DNA sequence: TGTGCCATCAGTGAGTTTGGGGCTGAAGCTTTCTTT. The rearrangement links TRBV10-3 to TRBJ1-1; no clear D. The CDR3 runs 12 residues. From germline, CDR1 is ENHRY and CDR2 SYGVKD. V lost 1 base and J lost 6, with 6 bases in between.

Many counts were recorded for this clonotype. An end of the junction does not agree with germline; a read error may underlie this. Here the CDR3 DNA reads TGTGCCAGCAGGGAAGAGGGTAACTTGGCGAACACTGAAGCTTTCTTT. Translation: CASREEGNLANTEAFF. V and J are TRBV6-1 and TRBJ1-1; the D is unclear. Germline CDR1 MNHNS, CDR2 SASEGT. This CDR3 has 16 residues.

This clonotype was seen at least ten times. V is TRBV7-2 and J is TRBJ2-1; possibly TRBD1 for D (8 bases). The CDR3 sequence is 14 residues long. Germline V lookup: CDR1 SGHTA, CDR2 FQGNSA. Trimming cost V 2 bases and J 14 bases, with 19 bases left between them. The CDR3 coding sequence is TGTGCCAGCAGCTTACGTTTTGGGGGGGACAGGAAGTTCTTC. The encoded protein is CASSLRFGGDRKFF.

As to this clonotype: This sequence is one base from a far larger clone and is likely a read error. The V call is TRBV3-2, the J call TRBJ2-1; TRBD2 reflects the table's D call only, with no check against the DNA. TRBV3-2 is flagged as a pseudogene. The CDR3 has 16 residues. The CDR3 is CANSQGGPSGRNEQFF. The CDR3 DNA follows: TGTGCCAACAGCCAAGGGGGGCCTAGCGGGAGGAATGAGCAGTTCTTC.

About this clonotype itself: A far larger clone is only one base removed, so a read error is likely. This chain joins TRBV6-2 or TRBV6-3 and TRBJ2-7; tentatively, D is TRBD1 (6 bases). The CDR3 covers 14 residues. Germline V lookup: CDR1 MNHEY, CDR2 SVGEGT. Trimming shortened V by 10 bases and J by 7 bases, and 23 bases separated the two germline ends. DNA for the CDR3: TGTGCCACCCAGATGGGGGCAGGGTACAATGAGCAGTACTTC. This encodes CATQMGAGYNEQYF.

This clonotype was recorded at least ten times. The chain links TRBV5-1 to TRBJ1-4; 9 bases line up with TRBD1. The ends lost 4 bases at V and 8 bases at J; junction bases unmatched: 15. This CDR3 spans 17 amino acids. The germline V gene has CDR1 SGHRS and CDR2 YFSETQ. The CDR3: CASSESGTGLIGEKLFF. In DNA, the CDR3 is TGCGCCAGCAGCGAGAGCGGGACAGGGCTTATCGGGGAAAAACTGTTTTTT.

In this sample, this clonotype turned up many times. The V call is TRBV6-1, the J call TRBJ1-5; 9 positions match TRBD1. With V trimmed by 6 bases and J by 6 bases, 9 bases remained unmatched. The CDR3 is 15 residues long. The germline gives CDR1 MNHNS, CDR2 SASEGT. CDR3 nucleotides: TGTGCCAGCAGCTCCGGGACAGGGTGGGTTCAGCCCCAGCATTTT. Amino acids: CASSSGTGWVQPQHF.

In this sample, this clonotype turned up many times. This chain's CDR3 is CATTSGRRIEQFF. The CDR3 DNA reads as TGTGCCACTACTAGCGGGAGAAGAATTGAGCAGTTCTTC. The chain recombines TRBV19 with TRBJ2-1; 11 bases agree with TRBD2. V was clipped by 10 bases and J by 9 bases; unmatched bases: 8. This CDR3 is 13 amino acids long. Per the germline V gene, CDR1 is LNHDA and CDR2 is SQIVND (reference sequence).

The table lists this clonotype with many counts. V usage is TRBV7-2 and J usage is TRBJ2-1; 10 bases agree with TRBD2. The CDR3 contains 16 residues. The ends lost 5 bases at V and 2 bases at J; junction bases unmatched: 6. CDR1 and CDR2 (germline): SGHTA, FQGNSA. The DNA of the CDR3 is TGTGCCAGCAGCCCTTGGACTAGCGGTACCTACAATGAGCAGTTCTTC. It encodes CASSPWTSGTYNEQFF. The full variable domain, completed using reference TRBV7-2 and TRBJ2-1, is GAGVSQSPSNKVTEKGKDVELRCDPISGHTALYWYRQSLGQGLEFLIYFQGNSAPDKSGLPSDRFSAERTGGSVSTLTIQRTQQEDSAVYLCASSPWTSGTYNEQFFGPGTRLTVL.

This sequence joins TRBV27 and TRBJ1-6, with 8 nucleotides matching TRBD1. Looked up from germline, CDR1 is MNHEY and CDR2 is SMNVEV (reference sequence). The CDR3 has 16 residues. The V gene end was trimmed by 0 bases and the J gene end by 10 bases; junction bases not matched to a gene: 8. The CDR3 DNA reads as TGTGCCAGCAGTTTATCCACGACAGGGGACTGGTCACCCCTCCACTTT. It codes for CASSLSTTGDWSPLHF.

This clonotype was recorded at least ten times. The chain uses TRBV6-6 and TRBJ2-1; a possible D gene is TRBD2 (7 bases). The CDR3 length is 13 residues. Germline CDR1 reads MNHNY; CDR2 reads SVGAGI (reference sequence). The V end lost 7 bases, the J end lost 13 bases, and 20 bases lay between the germline ends. This CDR3 is CASTPGGERLQFF. DNA for the CDR3: TGTGCCAGCACCCCGGGGGGCGAGAGGCTACAGTTCTTC.

In regard to this clonotype: Mismatch with germline at one junction end may stem from a read error. The chain combines TRBV23-1 with TRBJ1-1, with D maybe TRBD1 (5 bases). TRBV23-1 has ORF status, its function being uncertain. The CDR3 runs to 15 residues. The CDR3 loop is CACSVNWGEYAEAFF. Here the CDR3 DNA reads TGCGCCTGCAGCGTAAATTGGGGGGAGTACGCTGAAGCTTTCTTT.